These T cell receptor beta chains were read from a single sample in a study of blood T cell repertoires in COVID-19. Libraries were prepared by immunoSEQ multiplex PCR; TCRdb keeps only in-frame clonotypes and omits some of them. This table has about 89,000 clones, about 80% appearing once. The sequencing input was peripheral blood. The receptors originated from a human donor in a cohort sampled during active COVID-19. The CDR3 runs from the conserved cysteine through the conserved F or W. Each record gives: D gene, J gene, V gene, clone size, CDR3 protein, CDR3 DNA. D genes are given only for firm matches. Clone size is given for some rows only: seen once, a few or many times, or a class if the clone is expanded.

d_gene: TRBD1
j_gene: TRBJ1-2
v_gene: TRBV6-6
abundance: once
CDR3aa: CASSYSNPAGGDGYTF
CDR3nt: TGTGCCAGCAGTTACTCGAACCCGGCAGGGGGCGATGGCTACACCTTC

d_gene: TRBD1
j_gene: TRBJ1-4
v_gene: TRBV4-2
abundance: .
CDR3aa: CASSQGRQGSEKLFF
CDR3nt: TGTGCCAGCAGCCAGGGCCGACAGGGGAGTGAAAAACTGTTTTTT

d_gene: TRBD1
j_gene: TRBJ2-7
v_gene: TRBV10-3
abundance: .
CDR3aa: CAISGTGGVYEQYF
CDR3nt: TGTGCCATCAGTGGGACAGGGGGGGTATACGAGCAGTACTTC

d_gene: .
j_gene: TRBJ2-7
v_gene: TRBV29-1
abundance: .
CDR3aa: CSVEDRGGDTYEQYF
CDR3nt: TGCAGCGTTGAAGACCGGGGCGGGGATACCTACGAGCAGTACTTC

d_gene: .
j_gene: TRBJ2-5
v_gene: TRBV20-1
abundance: .
CDR3aa: CSASEGRETQYF
CDR3nt: TGCAGTGCTAGTGAGGGGCGGGAGACCCAGTACTTC

d_gene: TRBD2
j_gene: TRBJ2-3
v_gene: TRBV27
abundance: medium-sized
CDR3aa: CASSTPPGTITDTQYF
CDR3nt: TGTGCCAGTAGTACCCCCCCCGGGACTATAACAGATACGCAGTATTTT

d_gene: .
j_gene: TRBJ2-1
v_gene: TRBV7-2
abundance: few
CDR3aa: CASSLHRASYNEQFF
CDR3nt: TGTGCCAGCAGCTTACACAGGGCCTCCTACAATGAGCAGTTCTTC

d_gene: .
j_gene: TRBJ1-5
v_gene: TRBV18
abundance: few
CDR3aa: CASSETDQPQHF
CDR3nt: TGTGCCAGCTCGGAGACCGATCAGCCCCAGCATTTT

d_gene: TRBD2
j_gene: TRBJ2-7
v_gene: TRBV5-4
abundance: .
CDR3aa: CASSPLGGLRVGEQYF
CDR3nt: TGTGCCAGCAGTCCCCTCGGGGGGTTGAGGGTGGGGGAGCAGTACTTC

d_gene: TRBD2
j_gene: TRBJ2-5
v_gene: TRBV28
abundance: few
CDR3aa: CASSLLGSGRLEETQYF
CDR3nt: TGTGCCAGCAGTTTATTGGGTAGCGGGAGGTTGGAGGAGACCCAGTACTTC

d_gene: .
j_gene: TRBJ2-5
v_gene: TRBV2
abundance: .
CDR3aa: CASKDLGETQYF
CDR3nt: TGTGCCAGCAAGGACTTAGGAGAGACCCAGTACTTC

d_gene: TRBD2
j_gene: TRBJ2-1
v_gene: TRBV11-3
abundance: .
CDR3aa: CASSLRLAGPGNEQFF
CDR3nt: TGTGCCAGCAGCCTACGACTAGCGGGACCGGGTAATGAGCAGTTCTTC

d_gene: TRBD2
j_gene: TRBJ2-7
v_gene: TRBV7-2
abundance: .
CDR3aa: CASSLLLAGGRYEQYF
CDR3nt: TGTGCCAGCAGCTTACTTCTAGCGGGAGGGCGCTACGAGCAGTACTTC

d_gene: .
j_gene: TRBJ2-7
v_gene: TRBV2
abundance: .
CDR3aa: CASNVLMREQYF
CDR3nt: TGTGCCAGCAATGTCCTCATGCGGGAGCAGTACTTC

d_gene: .
j_gene: TRBJ2-6
v_gene: TRBV4-3
abundance: .
CDR3aa: CASSQVAGANVLTF
CDR3nt: TGCGCCAGCAGCCAAGTAGCCGGGGCCAACGTCCTGACTTTC

d_gene: .
j_gene: TRBJ1-5
v_gene: TRBV6-5
abundance: few
CDR3aa: CASSRYQGSGQPQHF
CDR3nt: TGTGCCAGCAGTCGCTATCAGGGGTCGGGTCAGCCCCAGCATTTT

d_gene: TRBD1
j_gene: TRBJ1-1
v_gene: TRBV20-1
abundance: .
CDR3aa: CSATDRAAEAFF
CDR3nt: TGCAGTGCTACTGACAGGGCGGCTGAAGCTTTCTTT

d_gene: TRBD2
j_gene: TRBJ2-1
v_gene: TRBV23-1
abundance: .
CDR3aa: CASRRGTSGSGEQFF
CDR3nt: TGCGCCAGCCGTCGCGGGACTAGCGGGAGTGGTGAGCAGTTCTTC

d_gene: TRBD2
j_gene: TRBJ2-7
v_gene: TRBV5-6
abundance: .
CDR3aa: CASSFRLAATYEQYF
CDR3nt: TGTGCCAGCAGCTTCAGACTAGCGGCCACCTACGAGCAGTACTTC

d_gene: TRBD1
j_gene: TRBJ1-2
v_gene: TRBV7-3
abundance: once
CDR3aa: CASSQTGTGNYGYTF
CDR3nt: TGTGCCAGCAGCCAAACCGGGACAGGAAACTATGGCTACACCTTC

d_gene: .
j_gene: TRBJ1-5
v_gene: TRBV27
abundance: .
CDR3aa: CASRQQGKANQPQHF
CDR3nt: TGTGCCAGCAGACAACAGGGAAAGGCCAATCAGCCCCAGCATTTT

d_gene: TRBD1
j_gene: TRBJ2-2
v_gene: TRBV30
abundance: .
CDR3aa: CAWSGTGTGELFF
CDR3nt: TGTGCCTGGAGCGGGACAGGGACCGGGGAGCTGTTTTTT

d_gene: TRBD2
j_gene: TRBJ2-2
v_gene: TRBV27
abundance: .
CDR3aa: CASSFTSGANTGELFF
CDR3nt: TGTGCCAGCAGTTTCACTAGCGGCGCGAACACCGGGGAGCTGTTTTTT

d_gene: TRBD2
j_gene: TRBJ2-1
v_gene: TRBV28
abundance: .
CDR3aa: CASSPGLAGGNEQFF
CDR3nt: TGTGCCAGCAGTCCGGGACTAGCGGGAGGTAACGAGCAGTTCTTC

d_gene: TRBD1
j_gene: TRBJ1-5
v_gene: TRBV6-1
abundance: .
CDR3aa: CASSERQGYSNQPQHF
CDR3nt: TGTGCCAGCAGTGAAAGACAGGGTTATAGCAATCAGCCCCAGCATTTT

d_gene: TRBD2
j_gene: TRBJ2-1
v_gene: TRBV30
abundance: few
CDR3aa: CAWRTSGGSYNEQFF
CDR3nt: TGTGCCTGGCGGACTAGCGGTGGCTCCTACAATGAGCAGTTCTTC

d_gene: TRBD2
j_gene: TRBJ2-7
v_gene: TRBV20-1
abundance: .
CDR3aa: CSASFPSGNPYEQYF
CDR3nt: TGCAGTGCTAGTTTTCCTAGCGGGAATCCCTACGAGCAGTACTTC

d_gene: TRBD2
j_gene: TRBJ2-3
v_gene: TRBV6-1
abundance: few
CDR3aa: CASSAPLAATTDTQYF
CDR3nt: TGTGCCAGCAGTGCCCCACTAGCGGCTACCACAGATACGCAGTATTTT

d_gene: TRBD2
j_gene: TRBJ2-1
v_gene: TRBV6-4
abundance: .
CDR3aa: CASRVAGGSYNEQFF
CDR3nt: TGTGCCAGCAGGGTAGCGGGGGGCTCCTACAATGAGCAGTTCTTC

d_gene: .
j_gene: TRBJ1-2
v_gene: TRBV28
abundance: .
CDR3aa: CASSFLDRGGNYGYTF
CDR3nt: TGTGCCAGCAGTTTTTTAGATCGGGGGGGGAACTATGGCTACACCTTC

d_gene: TRBD2
j_gene: TRBJ2-2
v_gene: TRBV29-1
abundance: .
CDR3aa: CSVEPVAGGPGELFF
CDR3nt: TGCAGCGTTGAACCGGTAGCGGGAGGGCCCGGGGAGCTGTTTTTT

d_gene: .
j_gene: TRBJ2-5
v_gene: TRBV7-7
abundance: .
CDR3aa: CASSPTGTKETQYF
CDR3nt: TGTGCTAGCAGCCCTACAGGGACTAAAGAGACCCAGTACTTC

d_gene: TRBD2
j_gene: TRBJ2-1
v_gene: TRBV5-5
abundance: .
CDR3aa: CASSLELAGGQFF
CDR3nt: TGTGCCAGCAGTTTGGAGCTAGCGGGGGGGCAGTTCTTC

d_gene: .
j_gene: TRBJ2-1
v_gene: TRBV10-1
abundance: once
CDR3aa: CASSESFWARDWNEQFF
CDR3nt: TGCGCCAGCAGTGAGTCTTTCTGGGCCAGGGATTGGAATGAGCAGTTCTTC

d_gene: TRBD2
j_gene: TRBJ2-7
v_gene: TRBV28
abundance: .
CDR3aa: CASTSGGLAGEKRYEQYF
CDR3nt: TGTGCCAGCACCTCTGGGGGGCTAGCGGGAGAAAAGAGGTACGAGCAGTACTTC

d_gene: TRBD1
j_gene: TRBJ1-5
v_gene: TRBV27
abundance: .
CDR3aa: CASSLSGRGRGSHSNQPQHF
CDR3nt: TGTGCCAGCAGTTTATCGGGCAGGGGGCGCGGATCCCATAGCAATCAGCCCCAGCATTTT

d_gene: TRBD2
j_gene: TRBJ2-2
v_gene: TRBV7-7
abundance: .
CDR3aa: CASSLRRESTGELFF
CDR3nt: TGTGCTAGCAGCTTACGGCGGGAGAGCACCGGGGAGCTGTTTTTT

d_gene: .
j_gene: TRBJ2-1
v_gene: TRBV21-1
abundance: .
CDR3aa: CASRPHHGLAVRYEQFF
CDR3nt: TGTGCCAGCAGACCGCACCACGGGCTAGCGGTAAGGTATGAGCAGTTCTTC

d_gene: TRBD2
j_gene: TRBJ2-2
v_gene: TRBV4-3
abundance: .
CDR3aa: CASSQDPPSGSYTGELFF
CDR3nt: TGCGCCAGCAGCCAAGATCCCCCTAGCGGGAGTTACACCGGGGAGCTGTTTTTT

d_gene: .
j_gene: TRBJ1-1
v_gene: TRBV29-1
abundance: .
CDR3aa: CSVLGGVMNTEAFF
CDR3nt: TGCAGCGTCCTCGGGGGAGTGATGAACACTGAAGCTTTCTTT

d_gene: .
j_gene: TRBJ1-5
v_gene: TRBV5-1
abundance: .
CDR3aa: CASSLGGSSNQPQHF
CDR3nt: TGCGCCAGCAGCTTAGGAGGGTCTTCCAATCAGCCCCAGCATTTT

d_gene: .
j_gene: TRBJ1-3
v_gene: TRBV6-5
abundance: once
CDR3aa: CASNNIPTGWGF
CDR3nt: TGTGCCAGCAACAATATTCCGACAGGTTGGGGTTTT

d_gene: .
j_gene: TRBJ2-7
v_gene: TRBV7-2
abundance: .
CDR3aa: CASSLDPKGEQYF
CDR3nt: TGTGCCAGCAGCTTGGACCCTAAGGGGGAGCAGTACTTC

d_gene: TRBD2
j_gene: TRBJ2-2
v_gene: TRBV18
abundance: .
CDR3aa: CASSPQGTSDTGELFF
CDR3nt: TGTGCCAGCTCACCACAGGGGACTAGCGACACCGGGGAGCTGTTTTTT